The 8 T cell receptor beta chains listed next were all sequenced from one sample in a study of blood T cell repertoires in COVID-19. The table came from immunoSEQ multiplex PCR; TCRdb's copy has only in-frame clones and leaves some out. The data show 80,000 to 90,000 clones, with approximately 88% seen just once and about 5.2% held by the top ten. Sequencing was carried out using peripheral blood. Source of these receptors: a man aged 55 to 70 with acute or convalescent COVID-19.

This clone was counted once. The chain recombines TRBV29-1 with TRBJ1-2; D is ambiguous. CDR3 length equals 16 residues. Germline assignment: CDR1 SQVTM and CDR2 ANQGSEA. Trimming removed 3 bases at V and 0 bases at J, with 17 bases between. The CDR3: CSVDWSGSGANYGYTF. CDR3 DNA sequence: TGCAGCGTTGATTGGTCAGGAAGCGGAGCTAACTATGGCTACACCTTC.

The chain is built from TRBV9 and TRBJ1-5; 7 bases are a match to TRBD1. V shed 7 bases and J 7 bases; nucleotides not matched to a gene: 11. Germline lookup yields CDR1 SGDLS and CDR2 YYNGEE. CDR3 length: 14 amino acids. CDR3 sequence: CASSAGTVGQPQHF. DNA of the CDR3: TGTGCCAGCTCGGCCGGGACAGTTGGACAGCCCCAGCATTTT.

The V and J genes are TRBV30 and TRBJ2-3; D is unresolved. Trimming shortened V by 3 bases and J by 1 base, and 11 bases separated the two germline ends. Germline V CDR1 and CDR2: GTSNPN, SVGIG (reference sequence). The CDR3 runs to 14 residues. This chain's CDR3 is CAWSSVRGTDTQYF. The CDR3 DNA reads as TGTGCCTGGAGCTCGGTTCGGGGCACAGATACGCAGTATTTT.

The CDR3 spells CASSSGQGGANVLTF. CDR3 coding DNA: TGTGCCAGCAGCTCGGGACAGGGGGGGGCCAACGTCCTGACTTTC. This chain joins TRBV7-2 and TRBJ2-6, with 10 positions matching TRBD1. After removal of 4 bases from V and 4 bases from J, the junction contained 1 base not matched to a gene. Per germline, CDR1 SGHTA and CDR2 FQGNSA. The CDR3 totals 15 residues.

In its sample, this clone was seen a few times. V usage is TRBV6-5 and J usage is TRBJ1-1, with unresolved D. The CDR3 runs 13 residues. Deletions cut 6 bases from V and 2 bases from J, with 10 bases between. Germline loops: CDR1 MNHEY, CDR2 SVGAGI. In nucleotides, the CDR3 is TGTGCCAGCAGACGTAGAACTAACACTGAAGCTTTCTTT. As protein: CASRRRTNTEAFF.

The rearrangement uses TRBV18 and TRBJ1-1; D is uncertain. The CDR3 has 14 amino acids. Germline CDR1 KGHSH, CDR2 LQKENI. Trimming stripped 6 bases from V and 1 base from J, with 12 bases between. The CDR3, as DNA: TGTGCCAGCTCTACCTCCACGGGGAACACTGAAGCTTTCTTT. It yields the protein CASSTSTGNTEAFF.

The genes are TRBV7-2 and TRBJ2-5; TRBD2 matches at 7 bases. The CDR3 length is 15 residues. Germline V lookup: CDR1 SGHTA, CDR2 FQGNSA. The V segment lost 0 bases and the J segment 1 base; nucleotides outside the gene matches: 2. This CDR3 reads CASSLASGLQETQYF. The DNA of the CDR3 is TGTGCCAGCAGCTTAGCTAGCGGGCTCCAAGAGACCCAGTACTTC.

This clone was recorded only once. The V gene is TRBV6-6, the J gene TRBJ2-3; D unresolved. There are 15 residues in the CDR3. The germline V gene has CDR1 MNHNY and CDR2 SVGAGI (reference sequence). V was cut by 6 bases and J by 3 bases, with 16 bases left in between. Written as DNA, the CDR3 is TGTGCCAGCAGCGGAAGCGTCTCAGCAACAGATACGCAGTATTTT. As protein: CASSGSVSATDTQYF.